A single T cell receptor beta chain is shown here with its context. The antigen it binds to is not known. Base qualities are missing; no much larger clone stands one base away. The donors were healthy, HIV-negative adults with no recently reported acute infections or vaccinations. Every donor was a Caucasian adult residing in Nashville, Tennessee, USA. CD4+ T cells were enriched by magnetic negative selection, after which naive cells were positively selected on CD45RA and the negative fraction was taken as the memory subset. Blood was collected by leukapheresis, and PBMCs were isolated by Ficoll-Histopaque density gradient centrifugation and then cryopreserved in liquid nitrogen vapor phase. Purity and quantity of every magnetically sorted T cell population were checked by analytical flow cytometry. Each sorted fraction had its genomic DNA isolated and then quantified by UV absorbance on a Nanodrop 2000c.

Using the deep immunoSEQ assay, multiplex PCR amplified TCR CDR3 regions from genomic DNA. For each cell subset, the extracted genomic DNA was distributed evenly across all wells of several immunoSEQ 96-well plates, and each plate served as one replicate. For sorted subsets, each replicate PCR was loaded with approximately 0.2 ug genomic DNA, equivalent to about 30,000 T cell genomes. Purified libraries were quantified with a Qubit 3.0 fluorometer, sized on a Bioanalyzer 2100, and re-quantified with the KAPA Library Quantification kit. A separate single-read 150-cycle Illumina NextSeq 550 flow cell was used to sequence each immunoSEQ 96-well plate. The study's processing was this. Because the immunoSEQ output held only junctional sequences and lacked quality scores, the filtering could not match the filtering applied to full-length reads. Sequences were annotated with PyIR, a Python wrapper for IgBLAST v1.9, and V/J genes and CDR3 were assigned using IMGT germline references. Reads were removed for weak V/J assignments (E-value above 1e-6), missing CDR3, stop codons, out-of-frame junctions, or ambiguous translated residues. A V3J clonotype was defined by an identical inferred V gene, J gene, and CDR3 amino acid sequence. The percentage overlap between two repertoires was calculated by dividing the number of shared unique clonotypes by the size of the smaller repertoire. RTK rarefaction, the Chao1 estimator, and Recon v2.1 estimates of unobserved clonotypes were used to assess repertoire richness. For all TCRbeta clonotypes obtained by the gDNA method from several donors, generation probabilities were computed with OLGA. TCRdb holds this immuneACCESS table with in-frame rearrangements only. Some clones are missing; in checked studies, unresolved V genes explain under half, and the rest has no known cause. The V and J calls and the clone size are those of that table, but D and trimming were determined from the DNA. The sample table contains about 1 million clones; only one count was recorded for approximately 80% of them. The top ten hold approximately 0.5% of the sample.

This record belongs to a study of shared clonotypes between healthy human individuals (dated by TCRdb to 2018 to 2021). With respect to the entire study: The cohort comprised a couple of women and a few men aged 18 to 49 years. For each donor, CD4 naive and CD4 memory were each run on three plates, CD8 naive on two plates, and CD8 memory on one plate. Blood TCR repertoires of a handful of healthy adults were deeply sequenced to estimate repertoire size and the extent of clonotype sharing between individuals. Libraries were prepared and TCR repertoires were sequenced by different laboratories using diverse techniques, in order to increase sequencing depth and limit assay-specific biases. Leukapheresis yielded between about 0.8 and 9.5 billion PBMCs per donor.

The germline ends are 15 bases apart after V is trimmed by 0 bases and J by 4 bases. The CDR3 starts with the cysteine, ends with the phenylalanine, and has 17 residues. Only CDR3 DNA remains: 51 bases, in frame from the first base. CDR1 and CDR2, per the germline V gene (reference sequence), are LNHNV and YYDKDF. The full study reports these points: Larger estimated clonotype richness was generally found for naive subsets than for memory subsets. Only blood was sampled, and tissue TCR repertoires likely differ from those in blood. Pairwise subsampling led to the expectation that sequencing depth would affect the degree of clonotype sharing among donors. About 5% of naive CD4, 3.5% of naive CD8, approximately 2% of memory CD4, and roughly 0.4% of memory CD8 clonotypes were shared across several donors. Clonotypes shared by all four sorted-subset donors showed higher generation probabilities than non-shared clonotypes. The genetic and exposure-history diversity represented was limited by the small number of donors. Rarefaction of sorted-subset datasets indicated incomplete sequencing despite the large sequencing depth.

The specimen was memory CD4+ T cells from PBMCs. Sample cell subset or site, as interpreted from the label and publication: CD45RA-negative fraction. This chain joins TRBV15 to TRBJ1-4, with the D segment identity uncertain. The receptor comes from a man younger than 35 in good health. Some clones in this sample may be carry-over from other donors' samples. CDR3 region: CATSRESLSSNNEKLFF. The nucleotide sequence is given as TGTGCCACCAGCAGAGAGAGCCTGAGCAGTAATAATGAAAAACTGTTTTTT.